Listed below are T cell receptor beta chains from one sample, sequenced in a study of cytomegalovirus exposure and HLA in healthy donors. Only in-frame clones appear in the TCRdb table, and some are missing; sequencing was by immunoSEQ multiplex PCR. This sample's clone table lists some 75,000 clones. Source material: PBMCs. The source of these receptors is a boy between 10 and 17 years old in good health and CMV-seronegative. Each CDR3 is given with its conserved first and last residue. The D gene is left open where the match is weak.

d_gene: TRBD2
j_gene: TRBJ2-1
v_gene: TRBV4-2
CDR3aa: CASSQAGLAGKYNEQFF
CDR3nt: TGTGCCAGCAGCCAGGCCGGACTAGCGGGAAAATACAATGAGCAGTTCTTC

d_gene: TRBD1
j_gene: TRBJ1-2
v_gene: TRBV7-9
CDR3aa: CASSRAGTVVNYGYTF
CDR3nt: TGTGCCAGCAGCAGAGCCGGGACAGTCGTAAACTATGGCTACACCTTC

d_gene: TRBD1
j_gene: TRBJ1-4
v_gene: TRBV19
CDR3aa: CASSTANRGSEKLFF
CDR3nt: TGTGCCAGTAGTACCGCTAACAGGGGAAGTGAAAAACTGTTTTTT

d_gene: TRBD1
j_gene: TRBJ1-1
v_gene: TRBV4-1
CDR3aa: CASSHPLRGPVAFF
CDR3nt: TGCGCCAGCAGCCACCCCCTCAGGGGGCCCGTAGCTTTCTTT

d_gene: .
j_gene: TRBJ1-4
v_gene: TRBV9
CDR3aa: CASSERTVGEKLFF
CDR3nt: TGTGCCAGCAGCGAGCGGACAGTTGGAGAAAAACTGTTTTTT

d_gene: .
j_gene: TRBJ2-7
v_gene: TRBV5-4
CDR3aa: CASSLGLYSYEQYF
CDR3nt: TGTGCCAGCAGCTTGGGACTTTACTCCTACGAGCAGTACTTC

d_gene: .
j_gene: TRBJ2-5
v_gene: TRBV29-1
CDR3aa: CSVAPSGQETQYF
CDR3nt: TGCAGCGTTGCCCCATCCGGCCAAGAGACCCAGTACTTC

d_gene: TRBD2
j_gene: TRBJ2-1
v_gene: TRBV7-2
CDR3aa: CASSREASSYNEQFF
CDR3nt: TGTGCCAGCAGCCGGGAGGCCAGCTCCTACAATGAGCAGTTCTTC

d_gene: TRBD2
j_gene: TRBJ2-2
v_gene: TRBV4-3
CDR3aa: CASSQGTSWAGELFF
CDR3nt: TGCGCCAGCAGCCAAGGGACTAGCTGGGCCGGGGAGCTGTTTTTT

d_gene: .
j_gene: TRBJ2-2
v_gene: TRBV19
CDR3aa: CASSLSIGDGELFF
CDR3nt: TGTGCCAGTAGTCTCTCGATAGGGGACGGGGAGCTGTTTTTT

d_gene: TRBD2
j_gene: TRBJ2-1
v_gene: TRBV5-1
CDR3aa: CASSASGNSYNEQFF
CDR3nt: TGCGCCAGCAGCGCTAGCGGCAACTCCTACAATGAGCAGTTCTTC

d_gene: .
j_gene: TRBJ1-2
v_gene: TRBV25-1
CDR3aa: CASSESRGYTF
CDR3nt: TGTGCCAGCAGTGAATCACGGGGGTACACCTTC

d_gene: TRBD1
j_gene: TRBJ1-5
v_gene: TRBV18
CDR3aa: CASSLGTASNQPQHF
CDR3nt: TGTGCCAGCTCGCTAGGGACAGCCAGCAATCAGCCCCAGCATTTT

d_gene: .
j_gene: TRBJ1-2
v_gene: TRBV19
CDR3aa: CASSITGGSYGYTF
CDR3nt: TGTGCCAGTAGTATCACGGGGGGGAGCTATGGCTACACCTTC

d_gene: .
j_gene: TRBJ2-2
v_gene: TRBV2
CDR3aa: CASSRIPRESAGELFF
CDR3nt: TGTGCCAGCAGTAGGATCCCTCGGGAGTCGGCCGGGGAGCTGTTTTTT

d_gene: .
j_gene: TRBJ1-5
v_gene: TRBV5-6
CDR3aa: CASSLRAGASNQPQHF
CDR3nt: TGTGCCAGCAGCTTGAGGGCAGGGGCGAGCAATCAGCCCCAGCATTTT

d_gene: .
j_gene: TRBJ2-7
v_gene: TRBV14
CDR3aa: CASSQDPGWEQYF
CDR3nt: TGTGCCAGCAGCCAAGATCCAGGGTGGGAGCAGTACTTC

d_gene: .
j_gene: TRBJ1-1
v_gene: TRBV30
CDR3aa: CALNPFLANTEAFF
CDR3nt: TGTGCCTTGAACCCATTCTTGGCGAACACTGAAGCTTTCTTT

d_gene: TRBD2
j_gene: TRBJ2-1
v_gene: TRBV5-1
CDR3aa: CASSLATSGYNEQFF
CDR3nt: TGCGCCAGCAGCTTGGCGACTAGCGGCTACAATGAGCAGTTCTTC

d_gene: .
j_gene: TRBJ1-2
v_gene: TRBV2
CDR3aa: CASSENRVELYGYTF
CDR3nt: TGTGCCAGCAGTGAAAACAGGGTTGAACTCTATGGCTACACCTTC

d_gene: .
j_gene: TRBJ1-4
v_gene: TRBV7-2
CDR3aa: CASSLSPGNGEKLFF
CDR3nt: TGTGCCAGCAGCTTAAGCCCAGGAAACGGTGAAAAACTGTTTTTT

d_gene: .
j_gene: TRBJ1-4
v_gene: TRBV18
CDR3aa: CASSPTPGDGEKLFF
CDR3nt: TGTGCCAGCTCCCCAACCCCAGGGGATGGAGAAAAACTGTTTTTT

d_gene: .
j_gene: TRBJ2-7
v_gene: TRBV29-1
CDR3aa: CSVEAGVLDEQYF
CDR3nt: TGCAGCGTTGAAGCAGGGGTTCTCGACGAGCAGTACTTC

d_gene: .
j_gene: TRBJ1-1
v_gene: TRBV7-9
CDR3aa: CASSLAGPYTEAFF
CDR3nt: TGTGCCAGCAGCTTAGCGGGGCCGTACACTGAAGCTTTCTTT

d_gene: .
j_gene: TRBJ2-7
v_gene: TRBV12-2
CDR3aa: CASRLALRAGGLCEQYF
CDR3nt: TGTGCAAGTCGCTTAGCCCTCCGGGCGGGGGGTCTTTGCGAGCAGTACTTC

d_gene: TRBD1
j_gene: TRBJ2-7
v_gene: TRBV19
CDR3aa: CASSPSQGTGGFMNF
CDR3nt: TGTGCCAGTAGTCCCTCCCAAGGGACAGGGGGCTTTATGAACTTC

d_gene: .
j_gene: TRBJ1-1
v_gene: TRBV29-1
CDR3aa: CSVVREPGGTEAFF
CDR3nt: TGCAGCGTCGTCCGGGAACCCGGGGGCACTGAAGCTTTCTTT

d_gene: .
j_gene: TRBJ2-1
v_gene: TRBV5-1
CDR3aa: CASSFSGADNEQFF
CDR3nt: TGCGCCAGCAGCTTTAGCGGAGCCGACAATGAGCAGTTCTTC

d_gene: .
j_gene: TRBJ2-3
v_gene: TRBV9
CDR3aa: CASSVGGFTDTQYF
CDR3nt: TGTGCCAGCAGCGTAGGTGGCTTCACAGATACGCAGTATTTT

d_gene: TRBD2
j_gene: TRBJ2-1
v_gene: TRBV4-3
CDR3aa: CASSQRGLHSYNEQFF
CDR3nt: TGCGCCAGCAGCCAACGGGGACTACACTCCTACAATGAGCAGTTCTTC

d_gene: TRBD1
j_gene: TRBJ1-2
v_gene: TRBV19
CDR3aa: CASSILTGGVYGYTF
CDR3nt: TGTGCCAGTAGTATACTGACAGGGGGCGTCTATGGCTACACCTTC

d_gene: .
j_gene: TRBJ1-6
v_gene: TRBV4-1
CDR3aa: CASSPTGSSYNSPLHF
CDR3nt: TGCGCCAGCAGCCCCACTGGGAGCTCCTATAATTCACCCCTCCACTTT

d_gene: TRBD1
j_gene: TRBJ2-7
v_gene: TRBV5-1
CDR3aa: CASSLEGRGYEQYF
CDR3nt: TGCGCCAGCAGCTTGGAAGGCAGGGGGTACGAGCAGTACTTC

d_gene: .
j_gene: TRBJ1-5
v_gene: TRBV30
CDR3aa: CAWSADRRDQPQHF
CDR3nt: TGTGCCTGGAGTGCAGACAGGCGGGATCAGCCCCAGCATTTT

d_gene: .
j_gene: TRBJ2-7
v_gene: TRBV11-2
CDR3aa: CASSPPYGPYEQYF
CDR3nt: TGTGCCAGCAGCCCCCCTTACGGTCCCTACGAGCAGTACTTC

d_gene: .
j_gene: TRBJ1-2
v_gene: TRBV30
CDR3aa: CAWSLQPSTIGDGYTF
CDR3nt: TGTGCCTGGAGTCTCCAACCAAGTACCATCGGGGATGGCTACACCTTC

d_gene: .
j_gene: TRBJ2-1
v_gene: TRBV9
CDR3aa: CASGGGSYNEQFF
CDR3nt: TGTGCCAGCGGGGGCGGTTCCTACAATGAGCAGTTCTTC

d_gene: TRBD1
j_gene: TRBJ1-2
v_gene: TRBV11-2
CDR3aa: CASSLHGQGQGYTF
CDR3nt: TGTGCCAGCAGCTTACACGGACAGGGTCAGGGCTACACCTTC

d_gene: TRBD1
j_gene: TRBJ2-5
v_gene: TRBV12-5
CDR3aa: CASARDRWETQYF
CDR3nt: TGTGCTAGTGCTAGGGACAGATGGGAGACCCAGTACTTC

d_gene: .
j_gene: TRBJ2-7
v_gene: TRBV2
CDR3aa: CASKEGSYEQYF
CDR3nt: TGTGCCAGCAAGGAGGGATCCTACGAGCAGTACTTC

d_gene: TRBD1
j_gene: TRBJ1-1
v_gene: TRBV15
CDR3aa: CATRQGANTEAFF
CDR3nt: TGTGCCACGCGACAGGGGGCGAACACTGAAGCTTTCTTT

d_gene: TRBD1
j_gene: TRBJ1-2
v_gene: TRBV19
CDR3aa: CASSVGQGYGYTF
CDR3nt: TGTGCCAGTAGTGTCGGACAGGGCTATGGCTACACCTTC

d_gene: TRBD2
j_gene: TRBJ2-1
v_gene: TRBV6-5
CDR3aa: CVSGDYLRDEQFF
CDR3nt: TGTGTCTCGGGGGACTATCTACGTGATGAGCAGTTCTTC

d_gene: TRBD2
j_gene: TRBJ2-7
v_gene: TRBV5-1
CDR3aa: CASSRTSGRRGYEQYF
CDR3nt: TGCGCCAGCAGCCGGACTAGCGGGAGGAGGGGCTACGAGCAGTACTTC

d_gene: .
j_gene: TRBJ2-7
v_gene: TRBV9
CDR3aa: CASSVGSGSSAYEQYF
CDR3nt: TGTGCCAGCAGCGTTGGGAGCGGGTCTTCCGCCTACGAGCAGTACTTC

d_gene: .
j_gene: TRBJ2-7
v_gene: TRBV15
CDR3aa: CATSREIGEQYF
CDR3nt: TGTGCCACCAGCAGAGAAATCGGGGAGCAGTACTTC

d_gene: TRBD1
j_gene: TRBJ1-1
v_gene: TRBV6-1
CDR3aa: CASSGQGDITEAFF
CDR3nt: TGTGCCAGCAGTGGACAGGGAGATATCACTGAAGCTTTCTTT

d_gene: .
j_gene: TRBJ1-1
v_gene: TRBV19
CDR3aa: CASSLGGNTEAFF
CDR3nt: TGTGCCAGCTCATTAGGGGGGAACACTGAAGCTTTCTTT

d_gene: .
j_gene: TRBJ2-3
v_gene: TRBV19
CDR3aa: CASSTLAEAPDTQYF
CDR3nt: TGTGCCAGTAGTACATTGGCAGAGGCCCCAGATACGCAGTATTTT

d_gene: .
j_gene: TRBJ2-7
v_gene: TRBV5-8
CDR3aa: CASSLAVRRTYEQYF
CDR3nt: TGTGCCAGCAGCTTGGCGGTAAGGCGGACCTACGAGCAGTACTTC

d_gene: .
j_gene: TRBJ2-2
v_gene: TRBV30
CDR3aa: CASSFVTGELFF
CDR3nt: TGTGCCTCCTCTTTCGTCACCGGGGAGCTGTTTTTT

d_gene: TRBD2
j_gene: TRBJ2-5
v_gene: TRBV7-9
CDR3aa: CASSRLADGETQYF
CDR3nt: TGTGCCAGCAGCCGACTAGCCGACGGGGAGACCCAGTACTTC

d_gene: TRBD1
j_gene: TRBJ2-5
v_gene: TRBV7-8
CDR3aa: CASSLRTGDFQETQYF
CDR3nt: TGTGCCAGCAGCTTACGGACAGGGGATTTCCAAGAGACCCAGTACTTC

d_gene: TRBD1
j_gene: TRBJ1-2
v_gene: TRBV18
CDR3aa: CASSSGSKGALGYTF
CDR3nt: TGTGCCAGCTCATCCGGAAGCAAGGGGGCATTAGGCTACACCTTC

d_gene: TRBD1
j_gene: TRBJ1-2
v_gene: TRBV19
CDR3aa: CASSGIRDRVDYGYTF
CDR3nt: TGTGCCAGTAGTGGAATCCGGGACAGGGTCGACTATGGCTACACCTTC

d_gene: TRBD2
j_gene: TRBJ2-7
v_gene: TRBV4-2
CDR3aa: CASSQDRTSSYEQYF
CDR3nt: TGTGCCAGCAGCCAAGATAGGACTAGCTCCTACGAGCAGTACTTC

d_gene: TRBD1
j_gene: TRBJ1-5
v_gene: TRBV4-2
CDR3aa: CASSFISGGRDNQPQHF
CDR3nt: TGTGCCAGCAGCTTTATATCAGGGGGCCGTGACAATCAGCCCCAGCATTTT